One sample yielded the 21 T cell receptor beta chains listed below, sequenced in a study of vaccination and CD4 T cells after COVID-19. Noted time point: late sampling 161 to 241 days after vaccination in three convalescent patients. Treatment given: roughly ten-day PBMC culture with coronavirus spike peptide pools or control peptides (ViraFEST assay). Antigens for these TCRs are unknown. Oncomine TCR Beta short-read sequencing was applied to DNA from cultured CD4+ T cells. MiXCR was run by TCRdb on the PCR reads, yielding one entry per CDR3 protein. This sample carries 20,000 to 25,000 distinct CDR3 sequences, roughly two fifths of them seen once, and the ten largest clones take roughly 5%. The input for sequencing was CD4+ T cells from blood, cultured in vitro, taken about 7 months after SARS-CoV-2 vaccination. These receptors were collected from a human donor who had recovered from COVID-19.

Worth noting for this clonotype: The junction departs from germline at one end; a sequencing error may be responsible. The genes are TRBV6-2 or TRBV6-3 and TRBJ2-3; 11 nucleotides agree with TRBD2. The CDR3 spans 14 residues. CDR1 is MNHEY, CDR2 SVGEGT, per germline. CDR3 in DNA: TGTGCCAGCAGTTCGTGGGAAACCGGGACTAGCGGTACTTTT. Its translation: CASSSWETGTSGTF.

The J gene is TRBJ2-3, the V gene TRBV7-2; D is uncertain. The germline V gene has CDR1 SGHTA and CDR2 FQGNSA. The CDR3 is 12 residues long. Trimming removed 5 bases at V and 14 bases at J, with 17 bases between. The CDR3: CASSPSLRPPYF. The CDR3, as DNA: TGTGCCAGCAGCCCATCGCTGCGCCCGCCGTATTTT.

Of note for this clonotype: A junction end diverges from the germline sequence, so it may reflect a read error. V and J are TRBV4-2 and TRBJ1-1; 9 bases map to TRBD1. Germline CDR1 is LGHNA and CDR2 is YNFKEQ. CDR3 length equals 15 residues. Here the CDR3 reads CASRQGQGRGTEAFF. CDR3 coding DNA: TGTGCCAGCAGACAAGGACAGGGGCGTGGTACTGAAGCTTTCTTT.

This clonotype came up a few times. The genes are TRBV6-1 and TRBJ1-6; D gene unclear. The germline CDR1 and CDR2 sequences are MNHNS and SASEGT. CDR3 size: 13 residues. Deletions cut 4 bases from V and 8 bases from J, with 9 bases between. The CDR3 bases are TGTGCCAGCAGTGGGGTTAAAGATTCACCCCTCCACTTT. Amino acids: CASSGVKDSPLHF.

This clonotype occurred a few times. J is TRBJ2-7 and V is TRBV7-6; TRBD2 matches 12 bases. V was pared by 6 bases and J by 1 base, with 19 bases of the junction left unmatched. The V gene's germline CDR1 is SGHVS and CDR2 FNYEAQ. This CDR3 region has 20 residues. CDR3 coding DNA: TGTGCCAGCAGACAAGAATATACTAGCGGGAGGCCAATGGGTTCCTACGAGCAGTACTTC. Residues: CASRQEYTSGRPMGSYEQYF.

This chain uses TRBV4-3 with TRBJ2-7; the D gene is possibly TRBD2 (6 bases). CDR3 length: 16 residues. Per the germline V gene, CDR1 is LGHNA and CDR2 is YSLEER. With 0 bases removed from V and 2 bases from J, the gap between germline ends came to 14 bases. In DNA form, the CDR3 reads TGCGCCAGCAGCCAAGAGCGGCTAGCGTTAACCTACGAGCAGTACTTC. Amino acids: CASSQERLALTYEQYF.

This rearrangement joins TRBV7-8 to TRBJ2-1; 10 nucleotides align to TRBD2. V was pared by 5 bases and J by 6 bases, with 10 bases of the junction left unmatched. The CDR3 is made up of 16 amino acids. Germline V gene lookup returns CDR1 SGHVS and CDR2 FQNEAQ. The CDR3 sequence is CASSPRRLAGANEQFF. CDR3 nucleotide sequence: TGTGCCAGCAGCCCAAGAAGGCTAGCGGGAGCCAATGAGCAGTTCTTC. The whole variable domain, remainder taken from reference TRBV7-8 and TRBJ2-1, is GAGVSQSPRYKVAKRGQDVALRCDPISGHVSLFWYQQALGQGPEFLTYFQNEAQLDKSGLPSDRFFAERPEGSVSTLKIQRTQQEDSAVYLCASSPRRLAGANEQFFGPGTRLTVL.

The genes are TRBV7-3 and TRBJ2-1; 9 bases fit TRBD2. The length of the CDR3 is 16 residues. Losses at the gene ends were 5 bases for V and 0 bases for J; bases not matched to a gene: 5. Germline V CDR1 and CDR2: SGHTA, FQGTGA. The CDR3 reads CASSPLAGSSYNEQFF. CDR3 nucleotide sequence: TGTGCCAGCAGCCCCCTAGCGGGGAGCTCCTACAATGAGCAGTTCTTC.

CDR3 in DNA: TGTGCCAGCAGGTTACAGGGGGGCTATGGCTACACCTTC. This encodes CASRLQGGYGYTF. The chain joins TRBV28 to TRBJ1-2; TRBD1 matches at 8 bases. The CDR3 is made up of 13 amino acids. Looked up from germline, CDR1 is MDHEN and CDR2 is SYDVKM. The V gene end was trimmed by 6 bases and the J gene end by 4 bases; junction bases not matched to a gene: 4.

The genes are TRBV2 and TRBJ1-5, with D maybe TRBD1 (6 bases). CDR1 and CDR2 (germline): SNHLY, FYNNEI. The CDR3 is made up of 14 amino acids. V was clipped by 6 bases and J by 6 bases, with 15 bases between them. The CDR3 sequence: CASRGTGAAQPQHF. The CDR3 nucleotides are TGTGCCAGCAGGGGGACGGGGGCCGCTCAGCCCCAGCATTTT.

The gene calls are TRBV6-5 and TRBJ1-1, with D possibly matching TRBD1 (6 bases). Per germline, CDR1 MNHEY and CDR2 SVGAGI. The CDR3 extends over 14 amino acids. The V end was cut by 2 bases, the J end by 3 bases, with 10 bases between. The chain's CDR3 is CASSYQGRDTEAFF. CDR3 DNA: TGTGCCAGCAGTTACCAGGGGCGGGACACTGAAGCTTTCTTT.

In DNA, the CDR3 is TGTGCCACCAGTGATACTGGCGGGAGGGCCCGGGGTGAGCAGTTCTTC. Translated: CATSDTGGRARGEQFF. This chain joins TRBV24-1 and TRBJ2-1; the match to TRBD2 covers 9 bases. The CDR3 runs 16 residues. Losses at the gene ends were 3 bases for V and 9 bases for J; bases not matched to a gene: 11. Germline CDR1 is KGHDR and CDR2 is SFDVKD.

The chain has TRBV19 and TRBJ2-7; the match to TRBD2 covers 10 bases. The V gene's germline CDR1 is LNHDA and CDR2 SQIVND (reference sequence). After removal of 4 bases from V and 0 bases from J, the junction contained 0 bases not matched to a gene. This CDR3 comprises 14 residues. The CDR3 region has the DNA TGTGCCAGTAGTACTAGCGGGAGCTCCTACGAGCAGTACTTC. Amino acids: CASSTSGSSYEQYF.

This clonotype was detected once. The chain couples TRBV28 to TRBJ2-2; TRBD1 matches at 8 bases. The germline V gene encodes CDR1 MDHEN and CDR2 SYDVKM. The CDR3 is made up of 14 amino acids. V was clipped by 6 bases and J by 5 bases; unmatched bases: 5. The DNA of the CDR3 is TGTGCCAGCAGGAAACAGGGGGGAACCGGGGAGCTGTTTTTT. Protein product: CASRKQGGTGELFF.

This chain uses TRBV27 with TRBJ2-3, with 7 nucleotides matching TRBD2. The CDR3 sequence is 16 residues long. Germline V gene data show CDR1 as MNHEY and CDR2 as SMNVEV (reference sequence). J was trimmed by 8 bases and V by 3 bases; bases with no gene match: 14. The CDR3 sequence: CASSFGGRAPLTTQYF. The DNA of the CDR3 is TGTGCCAGCAGTTTCGGGGGGAGGGCCCCACTCACTACGCAGTATTTT.

The V call is TRBV28, the J call TRBJ2-7, with 13 bases matching TRBD2. The CDR3 has 18 amino acids. Trimming at V came to 5 bases and at J to 3 bases, leaving 13 bases not matched to a gene. Per the germline V gene, CDR1 is MDHEN and CDR2 is SYDVKM. DNA of the CDR3: TGTGCCAGCAGTCCCCTAACCCCTGGGACTAGCGGGATCTACGAGCAGTACTTC. It is translated as CASSPLTPGTSGIYEQYF.

This clonotype was observed a handful of times. The rearrangement links TRBV6-2 or TRBV6-3 to TRBJ2-5; 11 positions match TRBD2. The germline V gene encodes CDR1 MNHEY and CDR2 SVGEGT. V lost 2 bases to trimming and J lost 2 bases; unmatched junction nucleotides: 19. This CDR3 spans 21 amino acids. The CDR3 region has the DNA TGTGCCAGCAGTTACGCGTCTAGCGGGAGGAGGAGGGTTTGGACGCAAGAGACCCAGTACTTC. It specifies CASSYASSGRRRVWTQETQYF.

The sample holds a few counts of this clonotype. The chain uses TRBV20-1 and TRBJ2-5; D unclear. The V end lost 6 bases, the J end lost 4 bases, and 9 bases lay between the germline ends. Germline lookup yields CDR1 DFQATT and CDR2 SNEGSKA (reference sequence). The CDR3 spans 11 residues. CDR3: CSAGRRETQYF. The CDR3 coding sequence is TGCAGTGCAGGCAGACGAGAGACCCAGTACTTC.

The chain employs TRBV20-1 and TRBJ2-1; 8 bases map to TRBD2. The CDR3 runs 13 residues. V shed 6 bases, J shed 0 bases, and the junction held 1 base outside the gene matches. Germline V CDR1 and CDR2: DFQATT, SNEGSKA (reference sequence). CDR3 DNA sequence: TGCAGTGCCCGGGAGGGCTCCTACAATGAGCAGTTCTTC. Amino acids: CSAREGSYNEQFF.

J is TRBJ2-7 and V is TRBV7-2; 9 bases are a match to TRBD2. CDR3 length equals 13 residues. CDR1 and CDR2 from the germline V gene are SGHTA and FQGNSA. Trimming at V came to 5 bases and at J to 10 bases, leaving 9 bases not matched to a gene. DNA of the CDR3: TGTGCCAGCAGCCCGGGAGGGCTAGCGGGACAGTACTTC. Amino acids: CASSPGGLAGQYF.

This clonotype was recorded a few times. The CDR3 sequence: CASSLLRMGSAEQYF. CDR3 DNA sequence: TGTGCCAGCAGTTTACTTCGAATGGGGTCGGCCGAGCAGTACTTC. The chain combines TRBV28 with TRBJ2-7; D unclear. This CDR3 contains 15 residues. Between the trimmed V and J ends, which lost 2 bases and 6 bases, there was a span of 17 bases. Germline CDR1 and CDR2: MDHEN and SYDVKM.